This T cell receptor (beta chain) was recorded in a study of blood T cell repertoires in COVID-19 (dated by TCRdb to the early 2020s). About the study as a whole: The collaborator samples originated in the United States, Italy and Spain and spanned the acute and convalescent phases of COVID-19. The material from the prospective study consisted of cDNA or gDNA derived from T cells, B-cell-depleted T cells, or PBMCs. The dataset comprised deeply sampled blood TCRbeta repertoires from subjects exposed to, actively infected with, or recovered from COVID-19. The repertoires were released in a freely available public database meant as a resource for research on the immune response to SARS-CoV-2. Samples came from the ongoing ImmuneRACE study (first 160 participants) plus 1,254 subjects from 6 global collaborators. Nearly every sample came with metadata listing a de-identified subject ID, COVID-19 status, age in years and sex. Where available, HLA class I and class II types were obtained from metadata supplied by the sample provider rather than from assay-based typing. Study-level results and caveats: The amount of clinical and demographic metadata varied by source and participant and was provided uncurated.

As to this clone: Its cognate antigen has yet to be identified. Base qualities are not provided; no much larger clone lies one nucleotide away.

For this chain, trimming is 5 bases at the V end and 4 bases at the J end, and the number of junction bases without a gene match is 8. From the germline V gene, CDR1 is MDHEN and CDR2 is SYDVKM. From the cysteine through the phenylalanine, the CDR3 covers 15 amino acids. Only CDR3 DNA is held: 45 bases, read in frame from base 1. TCRbeta CDR3 regions were amplified from genomic DNA by means of the immunoSEQ Assay, a bias-controlled multiplex PCR. In the original analysis: Nucleated cell counts per sample were estimated from amplification of reference gene primers within the assay. Sequence reads were collapsed and filtered to measure the absolute abundance of every unique TCRbeta CDR3 rearrangement. For each sample, productive Simpson clonality was calculated by taking the square root of Simpson's diversity index across productive rearrangements. What TCRdb holds here is the immuneACCESS table cut down to in-frame rearrangements. Part of the clones is not present; checked against another copy, under half of the missing clones reflect an unresolved V gene, and the others are unexplained. V, J and clone size are those of that table, while D and trimming were read from the DNA. The sample table records about 260,000 clones; around 87% of these occur just once. The top ten hold over 2% of the sample.

Participants in the prospective study were enrolled through a virtual design, were aged about 18 to 89 years, and lived in under 25 United States geographic areas. Cohort assignment in the prospective study relied on participant-reported clinical history from a screening survey and a study questionnaire. Recovered participants in ImmuneRACE Cohort 3 were defined by two consecutive negative NP/OP PCR tests, clearance by a healthcare professional, or resolution of symptoms. In the prospective study, mobile phlebotomists collected whole blood, serum and a nasopharyngeal or oropharyngeal swab from each participant. Over a roughly two-month period, participants in the prospective study had the option of providing additional blood draws and questionnaires. Before DNA extraction, blood samples from the prospective study were shipped at room temperature or frozen.

The sequencing sample was made of PBMCs or T cells enriched from blood (not recorded which). This clonotype originated in a young woman who had recovered from COVID-19. This chain is built from TRBV28 and TRBJ1-3, and TRBD1 matches 7 of the central bases. The CDR3 protein is CASSPGGLRGNTIYF. The nucleotide sequence is given as TGTGCCAGCAGTCCAGGGGGTCTGAGGGGAAACACCATATATTTT.